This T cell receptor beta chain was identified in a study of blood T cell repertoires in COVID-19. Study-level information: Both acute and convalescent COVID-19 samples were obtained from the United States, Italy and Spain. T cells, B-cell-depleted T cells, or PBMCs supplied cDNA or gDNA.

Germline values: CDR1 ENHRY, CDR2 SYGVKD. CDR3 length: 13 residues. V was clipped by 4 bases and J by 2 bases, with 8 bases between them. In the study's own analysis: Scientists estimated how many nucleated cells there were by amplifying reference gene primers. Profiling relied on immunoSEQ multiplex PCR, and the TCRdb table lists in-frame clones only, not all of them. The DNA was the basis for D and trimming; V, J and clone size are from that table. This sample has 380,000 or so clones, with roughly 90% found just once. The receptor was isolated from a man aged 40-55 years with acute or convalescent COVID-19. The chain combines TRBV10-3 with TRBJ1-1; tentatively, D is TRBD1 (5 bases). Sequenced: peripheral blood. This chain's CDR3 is CAISVQGNTEAFF. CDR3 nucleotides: TGTGCCATCAGTGTTCAGGGAAACACTGAAGCTTTCTTT.